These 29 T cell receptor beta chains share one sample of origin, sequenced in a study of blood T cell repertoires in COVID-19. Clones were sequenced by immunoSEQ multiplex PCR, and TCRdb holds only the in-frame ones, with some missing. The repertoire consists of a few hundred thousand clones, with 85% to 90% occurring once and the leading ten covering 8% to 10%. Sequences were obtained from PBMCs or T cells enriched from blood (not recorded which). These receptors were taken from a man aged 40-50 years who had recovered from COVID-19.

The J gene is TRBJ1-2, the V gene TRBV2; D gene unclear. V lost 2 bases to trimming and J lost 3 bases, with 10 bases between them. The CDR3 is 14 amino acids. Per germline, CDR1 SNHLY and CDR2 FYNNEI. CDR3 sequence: CASSEWRGHYGYTF. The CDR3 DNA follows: TGTGCCAGCAGTGAATGGAGAGGGCACTATGGCTACACCTTC. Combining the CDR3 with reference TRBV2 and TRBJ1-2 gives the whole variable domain EPEVTQTPSHQVTQMGQEVILRCVPISNHLYFYWYRQILGQKVEFLVSFYNNEISEKSEIFDDQFSVERPDGSNFTLKIRSTKLEDSAMYFCASSEWRGHYGYTFGSGTRLTVV.

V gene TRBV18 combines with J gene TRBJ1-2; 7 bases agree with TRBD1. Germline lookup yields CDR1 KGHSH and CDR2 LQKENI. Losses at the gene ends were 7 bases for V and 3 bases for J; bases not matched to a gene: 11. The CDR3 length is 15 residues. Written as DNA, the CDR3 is TGTGCCAGCTACGAGACCGGGACAGTCCACTATGGCTACACCTTC. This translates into CASYETGTVHYGYTF.

CDR3 amino acids: CASRPGTKKETQYF. The DNA for the CDR3 is TGTGCCAGTAGACCCGGGACAAAAAAAGAGACCCAGTACTTC. The chain uses TRBV19 and TRBJ2-5; a weak D match, TRBD1 (6 bases). Germline V gene sequence: CDR1 LNHDA, CDR2 SQIVND (reference sequence). This CDR3 spans 14 amino acids. Between the trimmed V and J ends, which lost 6 bases and 3 bases, there was a span of 14 bases.

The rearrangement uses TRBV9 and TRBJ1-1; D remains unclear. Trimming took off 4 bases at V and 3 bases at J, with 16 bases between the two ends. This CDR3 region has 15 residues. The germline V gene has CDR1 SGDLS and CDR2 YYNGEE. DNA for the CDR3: TGTGCCAGCAGCTCCCCAGGCAGGAGGGACACTGAAGCTTTCTTT. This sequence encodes CASSSPGRRDTEAFF.

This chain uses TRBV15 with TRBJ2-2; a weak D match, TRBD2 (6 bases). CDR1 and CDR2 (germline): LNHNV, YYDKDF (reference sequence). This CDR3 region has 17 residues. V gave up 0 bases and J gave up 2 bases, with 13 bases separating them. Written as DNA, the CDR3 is TGTGCCACCAGCAGAGATCGGGCTAGCGTAAACACCGGGGAGCTGTTTTTT. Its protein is CATSRDRASVNTGELFF. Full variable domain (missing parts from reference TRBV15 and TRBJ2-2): DAMVIQNPRYQVTQFGKPVTLSCSQTLNHNVMYWYQQKSSQAPKLLFHYYDKDFNNEADTPDNFQSRRPNTSFCFLDIRSPGLGDTAMYLCATSRDRASVNTGELFFGEGSRLTVL.

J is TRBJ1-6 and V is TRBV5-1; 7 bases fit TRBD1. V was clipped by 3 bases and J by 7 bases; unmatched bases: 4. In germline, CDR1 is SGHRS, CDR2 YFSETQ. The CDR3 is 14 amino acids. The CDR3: CASSSGTDNSPLHF. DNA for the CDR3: TGCGCCAGCAGCTCCGGGACAGACAATTCACCCCTCCACTTT.

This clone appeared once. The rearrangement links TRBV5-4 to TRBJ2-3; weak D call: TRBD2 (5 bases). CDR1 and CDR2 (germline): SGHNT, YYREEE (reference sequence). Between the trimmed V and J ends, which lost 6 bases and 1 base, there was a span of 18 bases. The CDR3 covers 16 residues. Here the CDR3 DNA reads TGTGCCAGCACCACGGGATTAGGACCTCGCACAGATACGCAGTATTTT. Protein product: CASTTGLGPRTDTQYF.

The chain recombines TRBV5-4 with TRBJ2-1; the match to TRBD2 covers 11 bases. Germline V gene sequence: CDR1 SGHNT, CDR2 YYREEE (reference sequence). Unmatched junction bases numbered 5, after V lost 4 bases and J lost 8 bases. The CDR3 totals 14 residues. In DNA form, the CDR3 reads TGTGCCAGCAGCGGAGGACTAGCGGGTTATGAGCAGTTCTTC. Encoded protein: CASSGGLAGYEQFF. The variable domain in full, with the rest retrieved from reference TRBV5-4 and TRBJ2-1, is ETGVTQSPTHLIKTRGQQVTLRCSSQSGHNTVSWYQQALGQGPQFIFQYYREEENGRGNFPPRFSGLQFPNYSSELNVNALELDDSALYLCASSGGLAGYEQFFGPGTRLTVL.

This CDR3 reads CASSDEGVLFGYTF. The CDR3 nucleotides are TGTGCCAGCAGTGACGAGGGGGTCTTGTTTGGCTACACCTTC. The gene calls are TRBV2 and TRBJ1-2; tentative D call: TRBD1 (6 bases). Trimming shortened V by 3 bases and J by 7 bases, and 15 bases separated the two germline ends. Germline CDR1 SNHLY, CDR2 FYNNEI. The CDR3 extends over 14 amino acids. Full variable domain (remainder filled in from reference TRBV2 and TRBJ1-2): EPEVTQTPSHQVTQMGQEVILRCVPISNHLYFYWYRQILGQKVEFLVSFYNNEISEKSEIFDDQFSVERPDGSNFTLKIRSTKLEDSAMYFCASSDEGVLFGYTFGSGTRLTVV.

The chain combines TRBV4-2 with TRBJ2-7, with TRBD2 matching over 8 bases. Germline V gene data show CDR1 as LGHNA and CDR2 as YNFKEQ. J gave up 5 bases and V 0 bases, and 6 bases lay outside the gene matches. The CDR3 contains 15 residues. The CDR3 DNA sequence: TGTGCCAGCAGCCAAGAATTAGCGGGGCCGCACGAGCAGTACTTC. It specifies CASSQELAGPHEQYF.

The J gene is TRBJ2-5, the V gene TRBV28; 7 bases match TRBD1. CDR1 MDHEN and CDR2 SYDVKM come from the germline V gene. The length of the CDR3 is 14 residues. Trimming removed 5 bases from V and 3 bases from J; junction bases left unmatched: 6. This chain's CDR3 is CASSITGDEETQYF. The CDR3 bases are TGTGCCAGCAGTATAACAGGGGATGAAGAGACCCAGTACTTC. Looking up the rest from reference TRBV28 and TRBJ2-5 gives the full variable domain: DVKVTQSSRYLVKRTGEKVFLECVQDMDHENMFWYRQDPGLGLRLIYFSYDVKMKEKGDIPEGYSVSREKKERFSLILESASTNQTSMYLCASSITGDEETQYFGPGTRLLVL.

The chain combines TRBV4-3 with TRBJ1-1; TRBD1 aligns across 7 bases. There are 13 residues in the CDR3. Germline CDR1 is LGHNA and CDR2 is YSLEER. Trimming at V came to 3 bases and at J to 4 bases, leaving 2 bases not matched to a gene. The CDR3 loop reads CASSHRGTTEAFF. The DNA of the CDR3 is TGCGCCAGCAGCCACAGGGGGACCACTGAAGCTTTCTTT.

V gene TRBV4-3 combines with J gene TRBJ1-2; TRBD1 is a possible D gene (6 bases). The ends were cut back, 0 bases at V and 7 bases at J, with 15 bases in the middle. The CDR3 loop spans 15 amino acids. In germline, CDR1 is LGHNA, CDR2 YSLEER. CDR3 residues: CASSQERGPVGGYTF. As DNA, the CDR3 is TGCGCCAGCAGCCAAGAGCGGGGGCCAGTGGGTGGCTACACCTTC.

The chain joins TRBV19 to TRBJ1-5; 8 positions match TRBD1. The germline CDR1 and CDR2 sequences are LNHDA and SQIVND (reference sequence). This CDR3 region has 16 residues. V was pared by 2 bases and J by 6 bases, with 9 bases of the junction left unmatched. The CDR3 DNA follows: TGTGCCAGTAGTATAACGGTTGGACAGGGAAGTCAGCCCCAGCATTTT. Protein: CASSITVGQGSQPQHF. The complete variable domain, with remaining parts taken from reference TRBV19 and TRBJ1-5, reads DGGITQSPKYLFRKEGQNVTLSCEQNLNHDAMYWYRQDPGQGLRLIYYSQIVNDFQKGDIAEGYSVSREKKESFPLTVTSAQKNPTAFYLCASSITVGQGSQPQHFGDGTRLSIL.

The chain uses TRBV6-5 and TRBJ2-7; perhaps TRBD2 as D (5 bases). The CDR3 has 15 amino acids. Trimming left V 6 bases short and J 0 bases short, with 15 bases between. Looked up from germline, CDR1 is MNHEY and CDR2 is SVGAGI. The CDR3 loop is CASSLERKPSYEQYF. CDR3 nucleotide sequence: TGTGCCAGCAGCCTCGAGCGGAAGCCCTCCTACGAGCAGTACTTC.

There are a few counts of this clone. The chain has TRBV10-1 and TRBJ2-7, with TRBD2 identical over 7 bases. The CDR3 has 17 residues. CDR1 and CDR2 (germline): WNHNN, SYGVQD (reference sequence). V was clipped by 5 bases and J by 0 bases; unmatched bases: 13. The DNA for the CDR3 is TGCGCCAGCAGTCCCAGGGCTAGCGGAGTTATCTCCTACGAGCAGTACTTC. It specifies CASSPRASGVISYEQYF.

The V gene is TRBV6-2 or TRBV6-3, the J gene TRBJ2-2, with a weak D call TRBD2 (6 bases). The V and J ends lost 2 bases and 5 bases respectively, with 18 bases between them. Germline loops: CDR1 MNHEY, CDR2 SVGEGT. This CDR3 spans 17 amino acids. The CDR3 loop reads CASSYGGTLKRTGELFF. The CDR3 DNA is TGTGCCAGCAGTTACGGCGGGACTCTAAAACGAACCGGGGAGCTGTTTTTT.

This chain's CDR3 is CASSLTGGGTYEQYF. In DNA, the CDR3 is TGTGCCAGCAGCCTAACGGGGGGTGGAACTTACGAGCAGTACTTC. This chain joins TRBV4-2 and TRBJ2-7; the match to TRBD2 covers 7 bases. Germline V lookup: CDR1 LGHNA, CDR2 YNFKEQ. The J segment lost 4 bases and the V segment lost 4 bases, leaving 10 bases of the junction unmatched. The CDR3 consists of 15 residues.

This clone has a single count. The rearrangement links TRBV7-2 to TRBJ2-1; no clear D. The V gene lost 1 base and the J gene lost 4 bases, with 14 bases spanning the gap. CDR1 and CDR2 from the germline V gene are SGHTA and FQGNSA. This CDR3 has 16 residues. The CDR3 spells CASSLVEYPLYNEQFF. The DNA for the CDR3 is TGTGCCAGCAGCTTAGTGGAGTACCCCCTATACAATGAGCAGTTCTTC.

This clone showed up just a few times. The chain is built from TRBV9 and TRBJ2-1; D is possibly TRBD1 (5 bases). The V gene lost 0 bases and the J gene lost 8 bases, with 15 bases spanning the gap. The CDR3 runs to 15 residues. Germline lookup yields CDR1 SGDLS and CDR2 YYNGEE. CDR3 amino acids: CASSVENVPRDEQFF. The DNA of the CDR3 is TGTGCCAGCAGCGTAGAGAACGTGCCCAGGGATGAGCAGTTCTTC.

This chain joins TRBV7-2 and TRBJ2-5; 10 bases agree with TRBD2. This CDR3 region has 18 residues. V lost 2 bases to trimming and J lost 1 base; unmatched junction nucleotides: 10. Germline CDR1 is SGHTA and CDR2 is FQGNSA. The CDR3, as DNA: TGTGCCAGCAGCTTAAAATTCAGGTCTAGCGGGGGCCAAGAGACCCAGTACTTC. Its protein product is CASSLKFRSSGGQETQYF.

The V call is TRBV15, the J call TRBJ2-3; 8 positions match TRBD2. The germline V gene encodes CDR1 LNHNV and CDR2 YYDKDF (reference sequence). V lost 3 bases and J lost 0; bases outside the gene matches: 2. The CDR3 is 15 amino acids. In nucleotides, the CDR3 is TGTGCCACCAGCAGTAGGACTAGCAGCACAGATACGCAGTATTTT. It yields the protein CATSSRTSSTDTQYF.

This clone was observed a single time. The CDR3 region is CASSVAQGGNYGYTF. In nucleotides, the CDR3 is TGTGCCAGCAGCGTAGCTCAGGGAGGTAACTATGGCTACACCTTC. The V gene is TRBV9, the J gene TRBJ1-2, with a tentative D call TRBD1 (5 bases). Germline CDR1 is SGDLS and CDR2 is YYNGEE. V lost 0 bases and J lost 1, with 10 bases in between. This CDR3 comprises 15 residues.

Here the CDR3 DNA reads TGTGCCAGCAGCTTAGCGCGGGAGGGTGGCAATGAGCAGTTCTTC. It translates to CASSLAREGGNEQFF. This chain joins TRBV5-4 and TRBJ2-1, with TRBD2 identical over 9 bases. CDR1 and CDR2 from the germline V gene are SGHNT and YYREEE (reference sequence). Unmatched junction bases numbered 6, after V lost 2 bases and J lost 6 bases. CDR3 length: 15 residues.

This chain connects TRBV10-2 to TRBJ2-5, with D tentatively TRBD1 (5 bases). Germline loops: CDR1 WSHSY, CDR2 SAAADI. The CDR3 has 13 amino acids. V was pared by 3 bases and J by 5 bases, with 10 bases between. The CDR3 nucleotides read TGCGCCAGCAGTGACAGGGCTAGGGAGACCCAGTACTTC. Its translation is CASSDRARETQYF.

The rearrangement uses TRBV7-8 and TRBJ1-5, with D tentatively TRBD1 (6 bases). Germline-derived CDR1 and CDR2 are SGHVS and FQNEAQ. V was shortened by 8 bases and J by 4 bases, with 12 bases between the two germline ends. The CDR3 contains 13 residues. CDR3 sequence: CASVGGANQPQHF. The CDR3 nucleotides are TGTGCCAGCGTCGGGGGGGCTAATCAGCCCCAGCATTTT.

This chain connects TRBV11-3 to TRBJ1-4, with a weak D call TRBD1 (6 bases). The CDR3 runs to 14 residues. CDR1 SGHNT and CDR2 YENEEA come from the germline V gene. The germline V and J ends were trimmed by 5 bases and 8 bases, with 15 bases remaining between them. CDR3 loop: CASSAVRGHEKLFF. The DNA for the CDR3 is TGTGCCAGCAGCGCAGTCAGGGGTCACGAAAAACTGTTTTTT. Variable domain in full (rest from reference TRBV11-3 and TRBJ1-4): EAGVVQSPRYKIIEKKQPVAFWCNPISGHNTLYWYLQNLGQGPELLIRYENEEAVDDSQLPKDRFSAERLKGVDSTLKIQPAELGDSAVYLCASSAVRGHEKLFFGSGTQLSVL.

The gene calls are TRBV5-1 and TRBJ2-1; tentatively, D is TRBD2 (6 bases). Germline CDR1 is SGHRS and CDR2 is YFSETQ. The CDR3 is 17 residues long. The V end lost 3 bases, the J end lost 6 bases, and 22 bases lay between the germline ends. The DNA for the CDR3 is TGCGCCAGCAGCTCTCTTGGTCGGGTCGGGAGCGGCAATGAGCAGTTCTTC. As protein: CASSSLGRVGSGNEQFF.

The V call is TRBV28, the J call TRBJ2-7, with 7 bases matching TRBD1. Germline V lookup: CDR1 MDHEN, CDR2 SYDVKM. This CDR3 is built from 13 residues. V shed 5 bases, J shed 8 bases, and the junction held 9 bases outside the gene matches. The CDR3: CASSPPRQGKQYF. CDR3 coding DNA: TGTGCCAGCAGTCCGCCCCGACAGGGAAAGCAGTACTTC. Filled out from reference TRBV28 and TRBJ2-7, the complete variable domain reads DVKVTQSSRYLVKRTGEKVFLECVQDMDHENMFWYRQDPGLGLRLIYFSYDVKMKEKGDIPEGYSVSREKKERFSLILESASTNQTSMYLCASSPPRQGKQYFGPGTRLTVT.